A selection of T cell receptor beta chains follows, all from one sample in a study of radiotherapy plus CTLA-4 blockade in lung cancer. Measured with immunoSEQ multiplex PCR; TCRdb has only the in-frame clones, and not every one. The data contain 85,000 to 130,000 clones, 85% of them singletons. Specimen: peripheral blood, collected from a patient treated with radiotherapy plus ipilimumab. The receptors derive from a human donor with non-small cell lung cancer that progressed on radiotherapy plus ipilimumab. Some clones in this sample may be carry-over from other donors' samples. The CDR3 runs from the conserved cysteine through the conserved F or W. A D gene is named only where the DNA matches it firmly. Not every row has a clone size; where given, it reads once, few, many or a size class.

size	V	D	J	DNA	CDR3
once	TRBV19	.	TRBJ1-5	TGTGCCAGTACCCCATACCGGACTAGCAATCAGCCCCAGCATTTT	CASTPYRTSNQPQHF
.	TRBV11-2	.	TRBJ1-1	TGTGCCAGCAGCCAATCACGGGGAGAATCAGCTTTCTTT	CASSQSRGESAFF
.	TRBV19	.	TRBJ1-2	TGTGCCGAGCCCCTTGAAGTGAATACAGGGCGCTTCTATGGCTACACCTTC	CAEPLEVNTGRFYGYTF
few	TRBV7-9	.	TRBJ1-2	TGTGCCTCCTCGACCCGGGGGGGCTACACCTTC	CASSTRGGYTF
.	TRBV9	.	TRBJ1-2	TGTGCCAGCAGCCCGGGGACAAGGAATGGCTACACCTTC	CASSPGTRNGYTF
.	TRBV6-6	.	TRBJ2-3	TGTGCCAGCAGTTACGGGGGGAACAGCCTCCCAGATACGCAGTATTTT	CASSYGGNSLPDTQYF
.	TRBV7-8	.	TRBJ2-5	TGTGCCAGCAGCTTAGCGGGTGGGGAGACCCAGTACTTC	CASSLAGGETQYF
.	TRBV5-4	TRBD2	TRBJ2-1	TGTGCCAGCAGCTTCGGGGGGGGCGGAAATGAGCAGTTCTTC	CASSFGGGGNEQFF
.	TRBV6-5	.	TRBJ1-1	TGTGCCAGCAGTTACTCGGGGGTTGGGAACACTGAAGCTTTCTTT	CASSYSGVGNTEAFF
.	TRBV7-8	TRBD1	TRBJ2-7	TGTGCCAGCAGCTTAAGGGGACAGGGTGGCACCTACGAGCAGTACTTC	CASSLRGQGGTYEQYF
.	TRBV2	.	TRBJ1-5	TGTGCCAGCAGTGAGGTAACGGCCAATCAGCCCCAGCATTTT	CASSEVTANQPQHF
.	TRBV6-5	.	TRBJ1-2	TGTGCCAGCAAGGGACAAAACTATGGCTACACCTTC	CASKGQNYGYTF
few	TRBV18	.	TRBJ1-5	TGTGCCAGCTCGTCAGAGCAAGTGGGCAATCAGCCCCAGCATTTT	CASSSEQVGNQPQHF
.	TRBV30	.	TRBJ2-7	TGTGCCTGGAGTACCGGGTGGTACGAGCAGTACTTC	CAWSTGWYEQYF
few	TRBV6-4	.	TRBJ1-1	TGTGCCAGCGCCTCAGAGATGAACACTGAAGCTTTCTTT	CASASEMNTEAFF
once	TRBV12-5	.	TRBJ1-2	TGTGCTAGTGGTGGACCGGCCGGCTACACCTTC	CASGGPAGYTF
.	TRBV13	TRBD1	TRBJ1-1	TGTGCCAGCAGCTTAATAAAGGGGGCAGGTACTGAAGCTTTCTTT	CASSLIKGAGTEAFF
.	TRBV7-3	TRBD2	TRBJ2-5	TGTGCCAGCAGCTTAAAGAGGACTAGCGGCCAAGAGACCCAGTACTTC	CASSLKRTSGQETQYF
.	TRBV7-2	.	TRBJ1-2	TGTGCCAGCAGCTTACCCGGACGGTTCTATGGCTACACCTTC	CASSLPGRFYGYTF
.	TRBV13	TRBD2	TRBJ2-7	TGTGCCAGCAGCTCCCGACCTAGCGGTTCTACCTACGAGCAGTACTTC	CASSSRPSGSTYEQYF
few	TRBV6-1	.	TRBJ1-2	TGTGCCAGCAGTGATGACCCTGAACACTATGGCTACACCTTC	CASSDDPEHYGYTF
many	TRBV4-3	.	TRBJ1-1	TGCGCCAGCAGCCAAGGCGTACAGCAGAACACTGAAGCTTTCTTT	CASSQGVQQNTEAFF
.	TRBV4-3	.	TRBJ1-2	TGCGCCAGCAGCCGGGGAGGGGAGGGGATGGATGGCTACACCTTC	CASSRGGEGMDGYTF
.	TRBV4-2	TRBD1	TRBJ1-2	TGTGCCAGCAGCCAAGATGGGGACAGGGATAAGGGCTATGGCTACACCTTC	CASSQDGDRDKGYGYTF
once	TRBV6-4	TRBD2	TRBJ2-3	TGTGCCAGCAGTGACTCGGCCGGGACTAGCGATACGCAGTATTTT	CASSDSAGTSDTQYF
once	TRBV6-1	.	TRBJ1-2	TGTGCCAGCAGCTTACAGGATTACTATGGCTACACCTTC	CASSLQDYYGYTF